Listed below are T cell receptor beta chains from one sample, sequenced in a study of blood T cell repertoires in COVID-19. The protocol was immunoSEQ multiplex PCR, while the TCRdb copy is restricted to in-frame clones and leaves out a portion. The sample yields approximately 210,000 clones, about 86% seen once. Sequences were obtained from PBMCs or T cells enriched from blood (not recorded which). The receptors were sampled from a woman between 45 and 65 years old with acute COVID-19. Each CDR3 is given with its conserved first and last residue. The order of the fields is J gene, V gene, D gene, clone size, CDR3 DNA, CDR3 protein. A D gene is named only where the DNA matches it firmly. The size entry is marked missing in some rows and otherwise reads once, few, many or a size class.

>TRBJ1-6|TRBV28|TRBD1|-
TGTGCCAGCAGTTTCATAACGGGACAGTTCCTTAATTCACCCCTCCACTTT
CASSFITGQFLNSPLHF
>TRBJ1-4|TRBV7-6|TRBD1|-
TGTGCCAGCAGCCCTGGGGGGTGGACAGGAACCCTAGCTAATGAAAAACTGTTTTTT
CASSPGGWTGTLANEKLFF
>TRBJ1-6|TRBV9|TRBD1|-
TGTGCCAGCAGCGTAGGTGGTGTGGCAGGGGGCTCCTATAATTCACCCCTCCACTTT
CASSVGGVAGGSYNSPLHF
>TRBJ2-5|TRBV6-2/TRBV6-3|TRBD2|-
TGTGCCAGCAGTTACGGGGGAGGGCGGAGGTCCCAAGAGACCCAGTACTTC
CASSYGGGRRSQETQYF
>TRBJ1-3|TRBV5-5|-|few
TGTGCCAGCAGCGTTACAGGTAGCTCTGGAAACACCATATATTTT
CASSVTGSSGNTIYF
>TRBJ2-2|TRBV5-5|-|-
TGTGCCAGCAGCTTCCGGACTAACACCGGGGAGCTGTTTTTT
CASSFRTNTGELFF
>TRBJ1-6|TRBV10-3|-|medium-sized
TGTGCCATGGGGCAGGCGTATAATTCACCCCTCCACTTT
CAMGQAYNSPLHF
>TRBJ2-7|TRBV10-2|-|-
TGCGCCAGCGAAACCGGGTTATTCTCTTACGAGCAGTACTTC
CASETGLFSYEQYF
>TRBJ2-3|TRBV2|-|many
TGTGCCAGCAGGCGTTACGGGAAGGATACGCAGTATTTT
CASRRYGKDTQYF
>TRBJ2-3|TRBV4-3|-|-
TGCGCCAGCAGCCATTCGTTAGGGGGTACAGATACGCAGTATTTT
CASSHSLGGTDTQYF
>TRBJ1-1|TRBV28|-|-
TGTGCCAGCAGTTTCGGCAGGGCGAACACTGAAGCTTTCTTT
CASSFGRANTEAFF
>TRBJ2-2|TRBV10-3|-|-
TGTGCCATCAGACTTAGAGCCGGGGAGCTGTTTTTT
CAIRLRAGELFF
>TRBJ2-2|TRBV19|TRBD1|-
TGTGCCAGTAGTATACAGGGGGCGCGGTCCGGGGAGCTGTTTTTT
CASSIQGARSGELFF
>TRBJ1-5|TRBV7-2|-|once
TGTGCCAGCAGCTTTCCCGTTTGGAGGGCGGGCAATCAGCCCCAGCATTTT
CASSFPVWRAGNQPQHF
>TRBJ1-1|TRBV7-8|TRBD1|-
TGTGCCAGCAGCTTACGGGACAGGGTAAACACTGAAGCTTTCTTT
CASSLRDRVNTEAFF
>TRBJ2-3|TRBV7-3|TRBD2|-
TGTGCCAGCAGCCCGGGACTAGCGGGAGGAGATACGCAGTATTTT
CASSPGLAGGDTQYF
>TRBJ2-7|TRBV6-5|-|-
TGTGCCAGTAGGGCCCCGGGCAGGGCCTACGAGCAGTACTTC
CASRAPGRAYEQYF
>TRBJ2-1|TRBV12-1|-|-
TGTGCCAGCAGCTTTGGGAGGGCCTACAATGAGCAGTTCTTC
CASSFGRAYNEQFF
>TRBJ1-2|TRBV19|-|-
TGTGCCAGTACCACAAGACGGAACAGGGCGTTCGATGGCTACACCTTC
CASTTRRNRAFDGYTF
>TRBJ1-3|TRBV28|-|-
TGTGCCAGCAGCGACTTTAGCTCTGGAAACACCATATATTTT
CASSDFSSGNTIYF
>TRBJ2-2|TRBV5-5|-|-
TGTGCCAGCAGCTCGCCACTAGGATCCGGGGAGCTGTTTTTT
CASSSPLGSGELFF
>TRBJ2-3|TRBV10-3|TRBD2|once
TGTGCCATCAGTGGGCTAGCGGGGGATACGCAGTATTTT
CAISGLAGDTQYF
>TRBJ2-7|TRBV11-3|-|many
TGTGCCAGCAGCGGGCGGGGCTACGAGCAGTACTTC
CASSGRGYEQYF
>TRBJ2-2|TRBV30|-|-
TGTGCCTGGGGGCGGACACTTAACACCGGGGAGCTGTTTTTT
CAWGRTLNTGELFF
>TRBJ1-6|TRBV7-9|-|-
TGTGCCAGCAGCCCAGCCGGAGGGCTTAATTCACCCCTCCACTTT
CASSPAGGLNSPLHF
>TRBJ2-2|TRBV5-4|-|once
TGTGCCAGCAGCCCTGGGGACATTGTCGGGGAGCTGTTTTTT
CASSPGDIVGELFF
>TRBJ2-7|TRBV11-3|TRBD1|once
TGTGCCAGCAGCCCCTCTGTGGGGACAGGGACGCCCTACGAGCAGTACTTC
CASSPSVGTGTPYEQYF
>TRBJ2-7|TRBV18|TRBD2|-
TGTGCCAGCTCACTAGCTAGCGGGGGGGCCTACGAGCAGTACTTC
CASSLASGGAYEQYF
>TRBJ1-6|TRBV7-2|TRBD1|-
TGTGCCAGCAGCCTGGGACAGGTTACGAATTCACCCCTCCACTTT
CASSLGQVTNSPLHF
>TRBJ2-3|TRBV7-9|TRBD1|-
TGTGCCAGCAGTTCTCGGACAGGGGGAAGTGATACGCAGTATTTT
CASSSRTGGSDTQYF
>TRBJ2-6|TRBV5-1|TRBD1|-
TGCGCCAGCAGCACCACCGGGACAGGCGCGCCCAACCCCTCTGGGGCCAACGTCCTGACTTTC
CASSTTGTGAPNPSGANVLTF
>TRBJ2-5|TRBV7-2|TRBD1|-
TGTGCCAGCAGCTCTCAGGGGGCTTGGGAGACCCAGTACTTC
CASSSQGAWETQYF
>TRBJ1-6|TRBV4-3|-|-
TGCGCCAGCAGCCAAGCCGGGGGTGGCTCACCCCTCCACTTT
CASSQAGGGSPLHF
>TRBJ1-1|TRBV7-3|-|-
TGTGCCAGCAGCCCTGGACAGAACACTGAAGCTTTCTTT
CASSPGQNTEAFF
>TRBJ1-2|TRBV18|-|-
TGTGCCAGCTCACCCCCCGGACAGTTCTATGGCTACACCTTC
CASSPPGQFYGYTF
>TRBJ1-5|TRBV6-5|TRBD1|-
TGTGCCAGCAGACAGGGGAGCAATCAGCCCCAGCATTTT
CASRQGSNQPQHF
>TRBJ1-1|TRBV10-3|-|-
TGTGCCACCTCCGGGACACGGGCTTTCTTT
CATSGTRAFF
>TRBJ2-7|TRBV7-2|TRBD1|-
TGTGCCAGCAGCGCCGACAGGGCCTACGAGCAGTACTTC
CASSADRAYEQYF
>TRBJ1-2|TRBV18|-|many
TGTGCCAGCTCACCCGCGTCAGGGGACAGCTACACCTTC
CASSPASGDSYTF
>TRBJ2-7|TRBV28|TRBD1|once
TGTGCCAGCAGACAAGCCGGGACAGGGGGCTACGAGCAGTACTTC
CASRQAGTGGYEQYF
>TRBJ1-1|TRBV4-1|-|-
TGCGCCAGCAGCCAAGGGGGCAGAGGGAACACTGAAGCTTTCTTT
CASSQGGRGNTEAFF
>TRBJ2-5|TRBV6-5|-|few
TGTGCCAGCAGTTACTCTAGCTCTTCCCAAGAGACCCAGTACTTC
CASSYSSSSQETQYF
>TRBJ1-4|TRBV28|-|-
TGTGCCAGCAGCCTTTTACTGTTTTTT
CASSLLLFF